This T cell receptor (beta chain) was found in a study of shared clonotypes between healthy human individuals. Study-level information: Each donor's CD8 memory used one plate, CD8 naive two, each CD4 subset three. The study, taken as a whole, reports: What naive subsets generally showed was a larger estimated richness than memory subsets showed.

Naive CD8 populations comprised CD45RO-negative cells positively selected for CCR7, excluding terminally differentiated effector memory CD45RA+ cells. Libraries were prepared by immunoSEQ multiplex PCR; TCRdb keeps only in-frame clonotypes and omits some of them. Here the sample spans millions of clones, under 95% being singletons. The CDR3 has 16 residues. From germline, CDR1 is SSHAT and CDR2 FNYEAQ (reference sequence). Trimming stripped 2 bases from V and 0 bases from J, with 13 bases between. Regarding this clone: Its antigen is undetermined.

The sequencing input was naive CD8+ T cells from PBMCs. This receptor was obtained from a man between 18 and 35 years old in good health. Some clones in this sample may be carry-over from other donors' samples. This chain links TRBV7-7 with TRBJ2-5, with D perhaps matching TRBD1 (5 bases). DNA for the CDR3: TGTGCCAGCAGCTTAAATAGTGACAGCTACCAAGAGACCCAGTACTTC. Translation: CASSLNSDSYQETQYF.